These 5 T cell receptor beta chains share one sample of origin, sequenced in a study of blood T cell repertoires in COVID-19. Only in-frame clones appear in the TCRdb table, and some are missing; sequencing was by immunoSEQ multiplex PCR. The repertoire holds about 210,000 clones, with 65% to 85% as singletons. Sequenced: peripheral blood. These receptors were obtained from a middle-aged man with active or convalescent COVID-19.

Concerning this clone: This sample includes further DNA sequences coding for the same CDR3. The V and J genes are TRBV9 and TRBJ2-7, with D tentatively TRBD1 (6 bases). V lost 0 bases, J lost 1 base, and 11 bases lay in between. Germline loops: CDR1 SGDLS, CDR2 YYNGEE. This CDR3 is 15 amino acids long. This CDR3 is CASSVGGTSSYEQYF. In DNA, the CDR3 is TGTGCCAGCAGCGTAGGGGGGACATCTTCCTACGAGCAGTACTTC. The variable domain in full, completed from reference TRBV9 and TRBJ2-7, reads DSGVTQTPKHLITATGQRVTLRCSPRSGDLSVYWYQQSLDQGLQFLIQYYNGEERAKGNILERFSAQQFPDLHSELNLSSLELGDSALYFCASSVGGTSSYEQYFGPGTRLTVT.

V and J are TRBV28 and TRBJ1-4, with a weak D call TRBD1 (5 bases). The germline V gene encodes CDR1 MDHEN and CDR2 SYDVKM. The CDR3 consists of 17 residues. Trimming shortened V by 1 base and J by 8 bases, and 20 bases separated the two germline ends. DNA of the CDR3: TGTGCCAGCAGTTTATTCGGCCCAGGGCGGGGAGGGGAAAAACTGTTTTTT. It encodes CASSLFGPGRGGEKLFF.

The chain combines TRBV3-1 (or the pseudogene TRBV3-2) with TRBJ2-3; 14 nucleotides line up with TRBD2. The V and J ends lost 5 bases and 4 bases, in that order; junction bases with no gene match: 8. The V gene's germline CDR1 is LGHDT and CDR2 YNNKEL (reference sequence). The CDR3 covers 17 residues. The CDR3 loop is CASSYGLAGGGPDTQYF. For the CDR3, the DNA is TGTGCCAGCAGCTACGGACTAGCGGGGGGCGGGCCAGATACGCAGTATTTT.

The rearrangement links TRBV28 to TRBJ1-2, with D possibly being TRBD1 (5 bases). The germline V gene has CDR1 MDHEN and CDR2 SYDVKM. The CDR3 extends over 17 amino acids. Between the trimmed V and J ends, which lost 2 bases and 2 bases, there was a span of 18 bases. DNA for the CDR3: TGTGCCAGCAGTTTACCAGGAGGGGCAGGGAAGAACTATGGCTACACCTTC. Translating gives CASSLPGGAGKNYGYTF.

V usage is TRBV18 and J usage is TRBJ2-2; 11 nucleotides line up with TRBD2. V lost 2 bases, J lost 5 bases, and 7 bases stayed unmatched. The CDR3 loop spans 17 amino acids. Germline-derived CDR1 and CDR2 are KGHSH and LQKENI. CDR3 amino acids: CASSPVTSGSQTGELFF. The CDR3 region has the DNA TGTGCCAGCTCACCAGTTACTAGCGGGAGCCAAACCGGGGAGCTGTTTTTT.